This T cell receptor (beta chain) came from a study of T-cell reconstitution after alpha-beta-depleted transplantation in children. Study outcomes and limitations: Some patients' high day-60 TCRbeta diversity was traced to surviving recipient T cells and thymic progenitors. Alpha-beta T cells present about two months after transplant were reported to originate from several hundred expanded graft clones. The authors attributed T-cell counts and diversity one year after transplant mostly to newly produced T cells.

Between the trimmed V and J ends, which lost 6 bases and 3 bases, there was a span of 8 bases. The CDR3 consists of 13 residues. For TCRbeta, the library was prepared with unique molecular identifiers. TCRdb re-called the PCR reads through MiXCR, storing one row per CDR3 protein. The sample lists about 300,000 distinct CDR3 sequences; about 7.3% were seen once. This clonotype appeared many times. Its antigen is undetermined. The specimen was peripheral blood, collected 360 days after TCRalphabeta/CD19-depleted stem cell transplant. This receptor was identified in a female patient under 10 years old who had a stem cell transplant for Fanconi anemia, so the T cells may come from the graft donor. J is TRBJ2-2 and V is TRBV12-3 or TRBV12-4; D not certain. CDR3 in amino acids: CASRTDYTGELFF. The CDR3 bases are TGTGCCAGCAGGACTGATTACACCGGGGAGCTGTTTTTT.